What follows are 30 T cell receptor beta chains derived from one specimen sequenced in a study of monozygotic twins with inflammatory bowel disease. TCRdb re-called the 5' RACE reads and gives one entry per CDR3 protein, without DNA. Here the sample table reports a few hundred thousand distinct CDR3 sequences. Sequencing was performed on blood. These receptors originate from a human donor with ulcerative colitis or Crohn's disease, or a healthy co-twin of an affected twin (not recorded which).

CDR3 region: CASSSDRGENTIYF. The rearrangement uses TRBV7-2 and TRBJ1-3; TCRdb designates TRBD1, a call that cannot be tested without DNA. Germline CDR1 and CDR2: SGHTA and FQGNSA. The length of the CDR3 is 14 residues.

The chain carries TRBV20-1 and TRBJ2-5. Germline V gene data show CDR1 as DFQATT and CDR2 as SNEGSKA (reference sequence). The CDR3 loop spans 14 amino acids. This CDR3 is CSAREHSLSETQYF.

The chain couples TRBV28 to TRBJ2-7. Per the germline V gene, CDR1 is MDHEN and CDR2 is SYDVKM. This CDR3 has 16 residues. CDR3 in amino acids: CASSLLWTESTYEQYF. Filled out from reference TRBV28 and TRBJ2-7, the complete variable domain reads DVKVTQSSRYLVKRTGEKVFLECVQDMDHENMFWYRQDPGLGLRLIYFSYDVKMKEKGDIPEGYSVSREKKERFSLILESASTNQTSMYLCASSLLWTESTYEQYFGPGTRLTVT.

The genes are TRBV7-9 and TRBJ2-2; TCRdb picks TRBD1, but there is no DNA to check that call. The CDR3 is 16 residues long. Germline V gene sequence: CDR1 SEHNR, CDR2 FQNEAQ (reference sequence). The CDR3 loop reads CASSGRQGVDAGELFF.

V is TRBV4-3 and J is TRBJ2-3; TCRdb indicates TRBD1, and absent DNA this call remains unverified. Germline V gene data show CDR1 as LGHNA and CDR2 as YSLEER. This CDR3 is built from 16 residues. The CDR3 reads CASSQASHRGTDTQYF.

The CDR3 is CASGMDYTDTQYF. This sequence joins TRBV14 and TRBJ2-3. From germline, CDR1 is SGHDN and CDR2 FVKESK. This CDR3 has 13 residues.

The chain uses TRBV20-1 and TRBJ2-1. The CDR3 runs 15 residues. Germline loops: CDR1 DFQATT, CDR2 SNEGSKA (reference sequence). CDR3 in amino acids: CSARGIPSTYNEQFF.

V and J are TRBV24-1 and TRBJ1-1. From germline, CDR1 is KGHDR and CDR2 SFDVKD. The CDR3 covers 15 residues. The CDR3 protein is CATSDPESGGTEAFF.

The CDR3 region is CASSKCGLVDTGELFF. The rearrangement joins TRBV21-1 to TRBJ2-2; TCRdb indicates TRBD2, and absent DNA this call remains unverified. TRBV21-1 is recorded as a pseudogene. The CDR3 has 16 residues.

This chain joins TRBV10-3 and TRBJ2-1. CDR3 length equals 13 residues. Germline V lookup: CDR1 ENHRY, CDR2 SYGVKD. The CDR3 reads CAISQDGSFEQFF.

This chain uses TRBV7-2 with TRBJ2-5; no DNA is available, so the TRBD1 call from TCRdb remains unchecked. Germline CDR1 SGHTA, CDR2 FQGNSA. This CDR3 is built from 14 residues. The CDR3 region is CASSPHGVGETQYF.

The chain recombines TRBV4-3 with TRBJ2-1. This CDR3 contains 13 residues. In germline, CDR1 is LGHNA, CDR2 YSLEER. The CDR3 reads CASSQVTTDEQFF.

The rearrangement links TRBV7-6 to TRBJ2-1; TCRdb picks TRBD1, but there is no DNA to check that call. CDR3 size: 14 residues. In germline, CDR1 is SGHVS, CDR2 FNYEAQ. The CDR3 reads CASSVGGVGNEQFF.

The chain couples TRBV7-9 to TRBJ1-1. CDR1 is SEHNR and CDR2 is FQNEAQ in the germline V gene (reference sequence). The CDR3 is 12 residues long. This CDR3 is CASSSSGGFGVF.

The rearrangement uses TRBV24-1 and TRBJ2-1; the TCRdb call, TRBD2, lacks DNA for checking. Germline lookup yields CDR1 KGHDR and CDR2 SFDVKD. CDR3 length: 13 amino acids. CDR3 in amino acids: CATSGTSSDEQFF.

The chain employs TRBV18 and TRBJ1-1. The CDR3 sequence is 12 residues long. Looked up from germline, CDR1 is KGHSH and CDR2 is LQKENI. CDR3 amino acids: CASSFMNTEAFF.

This chain uses TRBV6-1 with TRBJ2-3; the D call from TCRdb, TRBD2, cannot be confirmed without DNA. CDR1 MNHNS and CDR2 SASEGT come from the germline V gene. This CDR3 has 16 amino acids. The CDR3 protein is CASSEATSGGAYTQYF.

The chain's CDR3 is CASSVSFRGYAGELFF. This chain joins TRBV19 and TRBJ2-2; as DNA is missing, the TRBD1 call by TCRdb cannot be tested. This CDR3 has 16 amino acids. Germline CDR1 reads LNHDA; CDR2 reads SQIVND (reference sequence).

V is TRBV5-5 and J is TRBJ2-2; TCRdb outputs TRBD2, but without DNA this stays unchecked. CDR1 is SGHKS and CDR2 is YYEKEE in the germline V gene (reference sequence). The CDR3 totals 16 residues. The CDR3 loop is CASSPGTSGSGGELFF.

The chain couples TRBV19 to TRBJ2-1; TCRdb outputs TRBD1, but without DNA this stays unchecked. The CDR3 is 19 amino acids. Germline CDR1 and CDR2: LNHDA and SQIVND (reference sequence). CDR3 amino acids: CASSRTAAGGAPTYNEQFF. Supplemented by reference TRBV19 and TRBJ2-1, the full variable domain reads DGGITQSPKYLFRKEGQNVTLSCEQNLNHDAMYWYRQDPGQGLRLIYYSQIVNDFQKGDIAEGYSVSREKKESFPLTVTSAQKNPTAFYLCASSRTAAGGAPTYNEQFFGPGTRLTVL.

The V gene is TRBV7-8, the J gene TRBJ1-1; as DNA is missing, the TRBD1 call by TCRdb cannot be tested. The CDR3 is 14 residues long. Germline loops: CDR1 SGHVS, CDR2 FQNEAQ. The CDR3 loop reads CASSHREAPLKAFF.

V is TRBV24-1 and J is TRBJ2-3; there is no DNA to check the TCRdb D call of TRBD1. The V gene's germline CDR1 is KGHDR and CDR2 SFDVKD. This CDR3 is built from 14 residues. CDR3 residues: CATSPSGKTDTQYF.

V usage is TRBV5-1 and J usage is TRBJ2-7; TCRdb indicates TRBD1, and absent DNA this call remains unverified. Germline loops: CDR1 SGHRS, CDR2 YFSETQ. This CDR3 has 17 amino acids. CDR3: CASSLAKETGLTYEQYF. The whole variable domain, remainder taken from reference TRBV5-1 and TRBJ2-7, is KAGVTQTPRYLIKTRGQQVTLSCSPISGHRSVSWYQQTPGQGLQFLFEYFSETQRNKGNFPGRFSGRQFSNSRSEMNVSTLELGDSALYLCASSLAKETGLTYEQYFGPGTRLTVT.

The chain is built from TRBV7-2 and TRBJ2-3; TCRdb reports TRBD1, a call that lacks DNA to check it against. From germline, CDR1 is SGHTA and CDR2 FQGNSA. There are 13 residues in the CDR3. CDR3 amino acids: CASRRDGFVTQYF.

The CDR3 region is CASSLKEVLRGDTQYF. The chain joins TRBV28 to TRBJ2-3; TCRdb picks TRBD1, but there is no DNA to check that call. This CDR3 region has 16 residues. Germline CDR1 MDHEN, CDR2 SYDVKM.

J is TRBJ1-1 and V is TRBV6-2 or TRBV6-3. The CDR3 spans 12 residues. Per germline, CDR1 MNHEY and CDR2 SVGEGT. CDR3 region: CASSPRITEAFF.

The gene calls are TRBV6-5 and TRBJ2-7; TCRdb's D call of TRBD1 is untestable without DNA. Germline assignment: CDR1 MNHEY and CDR2 SVGAGI. The CDR3 length is 14 residues. The CDR3 loop reads CASSYSRTTGSRYF.

The V gene is TRBV5-6, the J gene TRBJ1-1; TCRdb gives TRBD1 as the D gene, but with no DNA this cannot be confirmed. The CDR3 has 14 residues. Germline V gene data show CDR1 as SGHDT and CDR2 as YYEEEE. The CDR3 loop is CASSLATGGTEAFF.

The chain uses TRBV7-9 and TRBJ2-1; with no DNA, the TCRdb D assignment of TRBD1 cannot be verified. CDR3 length: 16 residues. Germline lookup yields CDR1 SEHNR and CDR2 FQNEAQ (reference sequence). The CDR3 sequence: CASSLSGGRIYNEQFF.

The V gene is TRBV6-2 or TRBV6-3, the J gene TRBJ2-1; there is no DNA to check the TCRdb D call of TRBD2. This CDR3 region has 14 residues. The germline gives CDR1 MNHEY, CDR2 SVGEGT. CDR3 sequence: CASFGIAGDSEQFF.